This T cell receptor beta chain was profiled in a study of T cells in Graves' hyperthyroidism and ophthalmopathy (dated by TCRdb to 2018 to 2020). Concerning the study at large: Peripheral blood samples were taken at the time of initial diagnosis, prior to any treatment. TCR Vbeta CDR3 sequencing of 135 peripheral blood samples (about 45 ophthalmopathy, 75 or so hyperthyroidism and roughly 17 progressor patients) is reported in the paper. An independent validation cohort of under 20 hyperthyroidism patients and about 16 patients who later progressed to ophthalmopathy tested prospective prediction of ophthalmopathy. Once sampling was done, hyperthyroidism patients were given methimazole at a starting dose of 30 mg daily, whereas ophthalmopathy patients were given high-dose intravenous methylprednisolone. For training and testing, the roughly 100 patients in the discovery cohort were randomly divided in a 7:3 ratio. In addition, the study compared T-cell repertoires in thyroid tissue and in blood from several Graves' hyperthyroidism patients. A discovery cohort of around 100 patients, 43 with Graves' ophthalmopathy and approximately 60 with stable Graves' hyperthyroidism, was used to find distinguishing TCR V-J signatures.

A patient counted as having stable Graves' hyperthyroidism if no progression to ophthalmopathy occurred over 18 months of follow-up. Hyperthyroidism patients were newly diagnosed, with disease duration under 2 months, and aged 18 to 65 years. Exclusion was applied to patients with uncontrolled infections, other autoimmune diseases, pregnancy or lactation. Diagnoses were based on clinical symptoms, serum thyroxine and TRAb, thyroid ultrasound and orbital computed tomography. Ficoll-Paque density gradient centrifugation was used to isolate PBMCs from about 9.4 ml of fresh peripheral blood. Trizol reagent was used to extract total RNA, and RNA quality was then checked on an Agilent 2100 Bioanalyzer. Per the germline V gene, SQVTM is the CDR1 and ANQGSEA is the CDR2. The CDR3 runs 12 amino acids, cysteine and phenylalanine included. This entry keeps only the CDR3 DNA: 36 bases, framed from base 1. The junction carries 11 bases between V and J, which are trimmed by 4 bases and 7 bases respectively.

This clonotype was recorded at least ten times. This receptor's antigen is unknown. Per-base qualities were not stored, and no clone one base away is much larger. On the study overall, not on this receptor specifically: In validation, progression to ophthalmopathy was predicted by the model with 70.59% sensitivity and around 76% specificity, a median of about 6.4 months before onset. Most expanded thyroid clonotypes (frequency above 0.001) were also detected in blood, a finding suggesting that blood repertoires may reflect thyroid immune responses. Sample size was not statistically predetermined, and blinding of investigators to group allocation was not performed. A 13 V-J signature model separated ophthalmopathy from stable hyperthyroidism, with around 88% sensitivity and 81% to 82% specificity in cross-validation and 80%/75% in testing.

TCR beta CDR3 regions were amplified from RNA transcripts. The TCR CDR3 was subjected to a first round of RT-PCR using the HTBI primer set and the Qiagen OneStep RT-PCR kit. A second multiplex PCR round built the libraries, followed by size selection and purification. The libraries were sequenced on an Illumina HiSeq2000 using paired-end 100 bp reads. In the paper's pipeline: SOAPnuke was used to process the raw data, removing reads that contained adapters or uncalled bases, had a mean Phred below 15, or lacked an exact match to the constant primer or identifier. High-quality paired reads were merged with COPE v1.2.5, and unique nucleotide sequences were defined as clonotypes. Clonotypes were aligned to IMGT TRBV, TRBD and TRBJ reference segments using MiTCR v1.1. Analysis was restricted to V-J combinations with a frequency above 0.0001, which covered just over 98% of repertoires. The TCS score was defined as F50 (clonal expansion) divided by E x V (chaos), with BLOSUM62-based TCRdist calculated between CDR3 peptides within each V-J. Welch's t-statistics and random forest reduced roughly 530 V-J features to roughly 13, which were used in a naive Bayes classifier (R e1071). Clones were called with MiXCR by TCRdb after fastp trimmed the public reads at Q25, and only in-frame beta chains were retained. Here each entry gathers all rows of one CDR3 protein and keeps the most common genes and DNA. TCRdb, not the authors, supplied the V and J calls. This sample comprises hundreds of thousands of distinct CDR3 sequences, about 15% of them detected only once. The ten largest clones capture 20% to 25% of the sample.

The source is a woman in her twenties or thirties with Graves' hyperthyroidism. Sequenced: blood. The chain is assembled from TRBV29-1 and TRBJ2-1, with the D gene tentatively TRBD1 or TRBD2, based on 5 matching bases in each. The nucleotide sequence reads as follows: TGCAGCGTTGGTGAGGGGAAAAATGAGCAGTTCTTC. Its protein reads: CSVGEGKNEQFF.